The source of this T cell receptor (beta chain) is a study of T cells in Graves' hyperthyroidism and ophthalmopathy. About the study: Prior to any treatment, at the point of initial diagnosis, peripheral blood was collected.

This clonotype was seen only a few times. What it binds is unknown. PBMCs were derived from roughly 10 ml fresh peripheral blood. Per the germline V gene, CDR1 is MNHNS and CDR2 is SASEGT. V lost 7 bases to trimming and J lost 2 bases; unmatched junction nucleotides: 6. This CDR3 region has 14 residues. Study-wide points: Ophthalmopathy got predicted by the model a median 6.5 months before its onset.

Amplification of TCR beta CDR3 regions was performed using RNA transcripts as template. Carried out on the TCR CDR3, a first-round RT-PCR used the HTBI primer set. Via MiXCR, TCRdb re-called the multiplex PCR reads, giving one row per CDR3 protein. The sample records some 550,000 distinct CDR3 sequences, roughly 16% being singletons. The sequence was obtained from a woman between 40 and 50 years old with Graves' ophthalmopathy. V and J are TRBV6-1 and TRBJ2-5; 8 bases fit TRBD2. The sequencing input was blood. The CDR3 here is CASTSSGGQETQYF. DNA for the CDR3: TGTGCCAGCACCTCCAGCGGGGGACAAGAGACCCAGTACTTC.